This TCR beta chain was sequenced for a study of OX40 agonist ivuxolimab in advanced cancers. Germline values: CDR1 SGDLS, CDR2 YYNGEE. The CDR3 loop spans 15 amino acids. The junction had 7 bases not matched to a gene; V was cut back by 3 bases and J by 5 bases. The assay was immunoSEQ multiplex PCR, and TCRdb's table has in-frame clones only and misses some. Of roughly 80,000 clones listed, 86% are singletons. The origin of this receptor is an adult with an advanced solid tumor such as melanoma, head and neck, liver or kidney cancer. This chain uses TRBV9 with TRBJ1-4; 7 nucleotides align to TRBD1. The material sequenced was CD4+ or CD8+ T cells sorted from blood, taken in a trial of the OX40 agonist ivuxolimab. This chain's CDR3 is CASSGPGQNNEKLFF. CDR3 coding DNA: TGTGCCAGCAGCGGACCGGGACAGAACAATGAAAAACTGTTTTTT.